A single sample gave rise to the 18 T cell receptor beta chains below, sequenced in a study of control samples from healthy donors and cancer patients. The method was immunoSEQ multiplex PCR; TCRdb's version includes in-frame clones alone and lacks a portion of them. The sample lists 70,000 to 95,000 clones; more than 85% were seen once. Material for sequencing was PBMCs. These receptors were obtained from a woman in her 40s with lung cancer.

The chain joins TRBV11-2 to TRBJ1-1, with 7 nucleotides matching TRBD1. Germline CDR1 reads SGHAT; CDR2 reads FQNNGV. The CDR3 totals 15 residues. V lost 3 bases and J lost 3; bases outside the gene matches: 7. The CDR3 DNA follows: TGTGCCAGCAGCTTGGTACAGGGGTGGGACACTGAAGCTTTCTTT. It is translated as CASSLVQGWDTEAFF.

V usage is TRBV7-9 and J usage is TRBJ1-2, with unresolved D. CDR1 is SEHNR and CDR2 is FQNEAQ in the germline V gene (reference sequence). The CDR3 contains 14 residues. V was trimmed by 8 bases and J by 3 bases, leaving 16 bases between them. As DNA, the CDR3 is TGTGCCAGCGACTCGGGTACGGTTCACTATGGCTACACCTTC. Translating gives CASDSGTVHYGYTF.

The rearrangement uses TRBV4-2 and TRBJ2-3; D gene unclear. V was pared by 0 bases and J by 6 bases, with 10 bases between. Per the germline V gene, CDR1 is LGHNA and CDR2 is YNFKEQ. This CDR3 is built from 14 residues. CDR3 nucleotide sequence: TGTGCCAGCAGCCAAGATGCTATCCCCGATACGCAGTATTTT. Protein sequence: CASSQDAIPDTQYF.

The CDR3, as DNA: TGTGCCAGTAGTGGGGGGGCCGTAGGAGAGACCCAGTACTTC. Protein product: CASSGGAVGETQYF. The rearrangement links TRBV19 to TRBJ2-5; D might be TRBD2 (7 bases). The V end lost 5 bases, the J end lost 4 bases, and 14 bases lay between the germline ends. The germline V gene encodes CDR1 LNHDA and CDR2 SQIVND (reference sequence). This CDR3 is built from 14 residues.

This chain links TRBV6-5 with TRBJ2-3; no firm D call. This CDR3 region has 13 residues. CDR1 MNHEY and CDR2 SVGAGI come from the germline V gene. Trimming took off 8 bases at V and 7 bases at J, with 16 bases between the two ends. In nucleotides, the CDR3 is TGTGCCAGCGGGATCGGACGCCTGAATACGCAGTATTTT. The encoded protein is CASGIGRLNTQYF.

This chain uses TRBV6-6 with TRBJ1-2, with D possibly TRBD1 on 6 matching bases. V was trimmed by 5 bases and J by 8 bases, leaving 15 bases between them. The CDR3 is 13 amino acids. Germline loops: CDR1 MNHNY, CDR2 SVGAGI (reference sequence). The CDR3 DNA sequence: TGTGCCAGCAGTGGCGACAGGCTTTACGGCTACACCTTC. Protein sequence: CASSGDRLYGYTF.

The gene calls are TRBV6-5 and TRBJ2-5; D assignment may be TRBD1 or TRBD2 (5 bases each). The CDR3 has 14 residues. The germline CDR1 and CDR2 sequences are MNHEY and SVGAGI. V was trimmed by 3 bases and J by 1 base, leaving 9 bases between them. CDR3 DNA: TGTGCCAGCAGTTATTGGGGGACCCAAGAGACCCAGTACTTC. Protein: CASSYWGTQETQYF.

The V and J genes are TRBV5-1 and TRBJ1-4, with TRBD1 matching over 9 bases. Germline CDR1 SGHRS, CDR2 YFSETQ. The trim removed 4 bases at V and 0 bases at J, leaving 4 bases unmatched. The CDR3 runs 16 residues. The CDR3, as DNA: TGCGCCAGCAGCGGGACAGGGTTTGCAACTAATGAAAAACTGTTTTTT. Translation: CASSGTGFATNEKLFF. Combining the CDR3 with reference TRBV5-1 and TRBJ1-4 gives the whole variable domain KAGVTQTPRYLIKTRGQQVTLSCSPISGHRSVSWYQQTPGQGLQFLFEYFSETQRNKGNFPGRFSGRQFSNSRSEMNVSTLELGDSALYLCASSGTGFATNEKLFFGSGTQLSVL.

The chain couples TRBV5-1 to TRBJ2-7, with a possible D match to TRBD2 (5 bases). The V end was cut by 0 bases, the J end by 6 bases, with 10 bases between. Germline V lookup: CDR1 SGHRS, CDR2 YFSETQ. This CDR3 has 13 amino acids. CDR3 residues: CASSLGGVGEQYF. As DNA, the CDR3 is TGCGCCAGCAGCTTGGGGGGAGTGGGCGAGCAGTACTTC.

The rearrangement links TRBV7-2 to TRBJ2-7; a possible D gene is TRBD1 (6 bases). V was pared by 5 bases and J by 2 bases, with 10 bases between. The germline V gene encodes CDR1 SGHTA and CDR2 FQGNSA. This CDR3 region has 13 residues. The CDR3, as DNA: TGTGCCAGCAGCCCAAGGACAGCCTACGAGCAGTACTTC. It translates to CASSPRTAYEQYF.

The chain recombines TRBV28 with TRBJ1-5, with D possibly being TRBD1 (5 bases). Germline-derived CDR1 and CDR2 are MDHEN and SYDVKM. V lost 10 bases and J 2 bases, leaving 21 bases between the germline ends. There are 16 residues in the CDR3. In DNA form, the CDR3 reads TGTGCCACCCTTCAATCCCCGGGGGGAGGCAATCAGCCCCAGCATTTT. It translates to CATLQSPGGGNQPQHF. Full variable domain (rest looked up from reference TRBV28 and TRBJ1-5): DVKVTQSSRYLVKRTGEKVFLECVQDMDHENMFWYRQDPGLGLRLIYFSYDVKMKEKGDIPEGYSVSREKKERFSLILESASTNQTSMYLCATLQSPGGGNQPQHFGDGTRLSIL.

The chain carries TRBV29-1 and TRBJ1-2; D may be TRBD1 (6 bases). The V end lost 1 base, the J end lost 6 bases, and 12 bases lay between the germline ends. This CDR3 is 13 amino acids long. CDR1 is SQVTM and CDR2 is ANQGSEA in the germline V gene. The CDR3 coding sequence is TGCAGCGTTGAAGCGCCGGGGGCGGATGGCTACACCTTC. It encodes CSVEAPGADGYTF.

The rearrangement joins TRBV7-6 to TRBJ1-1, with a weak D call TRBD1 (6 bases). CDR3 length: 16 residues. Trimming removed 5 bases from V and 2 bases from J, with 18 bases in between. The germline V gene encodes CDR1 SGHVS and CDR2 FNYEAQ. Here the CDR3 reads CASSLGWGADNTEAFF. In DNA form, the CDR3 reads TGTGCCAGCAGCCTCGGGTGGGGGGCGGACAACACTGAAGCTTTCTTT.

The chain combines TRBV5-6 with TRBJ1-2, with 12 bases that match TRBD1. The CDR3 has 15 amino acids. Unmatched junction bases numbered 7, after V lost 2 bases and J lost 8 bases. The germline CDR1 and CDR2 sequences are SGHDT and YYEEEE. The chain's CDR3 is CASSFPGQGAEGYTF. The CDR3, as DNA: TGTGCCAGCAGCTTCCCGGGACAGGGGGCGGAAGGCTACACCTTC.

V is TRBV10-3 and J is TRBJ2-3, with TRBD1 matching over 10 bases. The CDR3 spans 14 residues. V was clipped by 6 bases and J by 4 bases; unmatched bases: 4. The germline V gene encodes CDR1 ENHRY and CDR2 SYGVKD. The CDR3 coding sequence is TGTGCCATCAGGGGGGGACAGGGGTCAGATACGCAGTATTTT. Its protein is CAIRGGQGSDTQYF.

The V call is TRBV9, the J call TRBJ1-1; 9 positions agree with TRBD1. This CDR3 has 15 residues. CDR1 and CDR2 from the germline V gene are SGDLS and YYNGEE. Losses at the gene ends were 1 base for V and 3 bases for J; bases not matched to a gene: 4. CDR3 DNA: TGTGCCAGCAGCGTACTACAGGGGGCTGACACTGAAGCTTTCTTT. Residues: CASSVLQGADTEAFF.

Details on this clone: No DNA is shown, since the ends of the CDR3 on it are uncertain; the CDR3 is the one TCRdb lists. The chain employs TRBV12-3 or TRBV12-4 and TRBJ2-4. The CDR3 sequence runs 11 residues, both termini included. This CDR3 reads CASSVGWGIDF.

V usage is TRBV30 and J usage is TRBJ2-7, with D uncertain. The V gene lost 2 bases and the J gene lost 5 bases, with 13 bases spanning the gap. Germline V gene sequence: CDR1 GTSNPN, CDR2 SVGIG (reference sequence). The CDR3 is 13 amino acids. The CDR3 DNA reads TGTGCCTGGAGTTACTCTATTGACCACGAGCAGTACTTC. Amino acids: CAWSYSIDHEQYF.